This TCR beta chain was recorded in a study of OX40 agonist ivuxolimab in advanced cancers. Notes on this clone: What it recognizes is unknown.

Samples were taken at baseline and on day 1 of cycles 4 and 7. Profiling relied on immunoSEQ multiplex PCR, and the TCRdb table lists in-frame clones only, not all of them. The sample lists about 71,000 clones; 91% were seen once. Whole-study findings and limits: Nonresponders included some who also had low normalized T-cell clonal expansion. With doses of 0.1-3.0 mg/kg, partial responders showed among the lowest clonal expansion. Mean expanded clone counts were higher in CD8+ than CD4+ T cells.

CDR3 size: 14 residues. In germline, CDR1 is MDHEN, CDR2 SYDVKM. V lost 3 bases and J lost 8, with 14 bases in between. The receptor was derived from an adult with an advanced solid tumor such as melanoma, head and neck, liver or kidney cancer. This chain uses TRBV28 with TRBJ1-5; D is ambiguous. Sample: CD4+ or CD8+ T cells sorted from blood, taken in a trial of the OX40 agonist ivuxolimab. The CDR3 coding sequence is TGTGCCAGCAGTTTCCGGGGAAGAAGGGAGCCCCAGCATTTT. The encoded protein is CASSFRGRREPQHF.